These T cell receptor beta chains were read from a single sample in a study of blood T cell repertoires in COVID-19. Assay: immunoSEQ multiplex PCR; the TCRdb copy retains only in-frame clones and omits some. The profile shows 300,000 to 350,000 clones, 75% to 90% of them singletons. Sample: peripheral blood. The receptor source for this set is a man between 18 and 35 years old with active or convalescent COVID-19. CDR3s include the opening cysteine and the closing phenylalanine or tryptophan. The D gene is left open where the match is weak. Size is omitted from some rows. Given values are once, few, many or a class for expanded clones.

abundance	j_gene	d_gene	v_gene	CDR3nt	CDR3aa
NA	TRBJ1-4	NA	TRBV10-3	TGTGCCATCAGTGGCACAGCAACTAATGAAAAACTGTTTTTT	CAISGTATNEKLFF
NA	TRBJ2-7	TRBD1	TRBV12-5	TGTGCTAGTGGGAAAAGACAGGGGATATCCTACGAGCAGTACTTC	CASGKRQGISYEQYF
once	TRBJ2-2	NA	TRBV7-9	TGTGCCAGCAGCTTAACGACGGGTCGCACCGGGGAGCTGTTTTTT	CASSLTTGRTGELFF
NA	TRBJ2-1	TRBD1	TRBV7-8	TGTGCCAGCAGCTTAACGGGACAGGGGGCCTACAATGAGCAGTTCTTC	CASSLTGQGAYNEQFF
NA	TRBJ2-2	NA	TRBV6-2/TRBV6-3	TGTGCCAGCAGTTACACAGGGTTGGCCGGGGAGCTGTTTTTT	CASSYTGLAGELFF
NA	TRBJ2-3	TRBD1	TRBV27	TGTGCCAGCAGTTTATCCCCACTTTCTAGACAGGGAGAGAGCACAGATACGCAGTATTTT	CASSLSPLSRQGESTDTQYF
once	TRBJ1-2	TRBD1	TRBV30	TGTGCATCGGGACAGGATGGGGATGGCTACACCTTC	CASGQDGDGYTF
NA	TRBJ2-2	TRBD1	TRBV5-1	TGCGCCAGCAGCCCCACCCGGGACAGGTTATCATTCACCGGGGAGCTGTTTTTT	CASSPTRDRLSFTGELFF
NA	TRBJ2-2	TRBD1	TRBV7-9	TGTGCCAGCAGAATTACAGGGGGCCTGAACACCGGGGAGCTGTTTTTT	CASRITGGLNTGELFF
NA	TRBJ1-6	NA	TRBV7-9	TGTGCCAGCAGCGGGGGGTGGCAAGTTAATTCACCCCTCCACTTT	CASSGGWQVNSPLHF
NA	TRBJ1-1	NA	TRBV6-5	TGTGCCAGCAGTTACAATCCAGGGTGGGACACTGAAGCTTTCTTT	CASSYNPGWDTEAFF